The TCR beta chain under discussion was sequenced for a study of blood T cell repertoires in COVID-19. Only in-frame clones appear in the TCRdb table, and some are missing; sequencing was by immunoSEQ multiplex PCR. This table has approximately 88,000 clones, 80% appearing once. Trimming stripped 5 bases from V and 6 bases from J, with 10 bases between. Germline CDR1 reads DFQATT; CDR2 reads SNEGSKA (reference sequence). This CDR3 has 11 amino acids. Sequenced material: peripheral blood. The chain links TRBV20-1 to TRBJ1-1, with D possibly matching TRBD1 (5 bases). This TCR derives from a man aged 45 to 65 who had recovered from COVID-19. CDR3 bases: TGCAGTGCTCGCAGGGTTGCTGAAGCTTTCTTT. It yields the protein CSARRVAEAFF.